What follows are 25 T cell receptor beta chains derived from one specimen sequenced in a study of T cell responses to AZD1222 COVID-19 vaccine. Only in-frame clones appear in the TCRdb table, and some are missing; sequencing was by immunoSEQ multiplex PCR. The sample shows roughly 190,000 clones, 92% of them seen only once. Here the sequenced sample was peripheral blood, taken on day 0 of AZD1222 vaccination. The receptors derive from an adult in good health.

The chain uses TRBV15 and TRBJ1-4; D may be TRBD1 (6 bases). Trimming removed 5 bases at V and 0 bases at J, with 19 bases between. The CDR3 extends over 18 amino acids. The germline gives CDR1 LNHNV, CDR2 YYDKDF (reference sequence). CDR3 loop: CATSGRTGGPSTNEKLFF. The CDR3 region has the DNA TGTGCCACCAGCGGTAGGACGGGGGGCCCTTCAACTAATGAAAAACTGTTTTTT.

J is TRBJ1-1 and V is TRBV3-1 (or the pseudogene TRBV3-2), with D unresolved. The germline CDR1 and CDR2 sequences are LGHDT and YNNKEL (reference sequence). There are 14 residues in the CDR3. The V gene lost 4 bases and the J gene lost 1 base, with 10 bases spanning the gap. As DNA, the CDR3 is TGTGCCAGCAGCCTGGCGAGCGGGAACACTGAAGCTTTCTTT. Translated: CASSLASGNTEAFF.

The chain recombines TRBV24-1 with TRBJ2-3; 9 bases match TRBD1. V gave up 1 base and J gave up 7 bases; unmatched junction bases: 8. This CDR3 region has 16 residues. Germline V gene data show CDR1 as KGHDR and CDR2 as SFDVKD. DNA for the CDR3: TGTGCCACCAGTGATTTTTACGGGACAGGGACAAATACGCAGTATTTT. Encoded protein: CATSDFYGTGTNTQYF.

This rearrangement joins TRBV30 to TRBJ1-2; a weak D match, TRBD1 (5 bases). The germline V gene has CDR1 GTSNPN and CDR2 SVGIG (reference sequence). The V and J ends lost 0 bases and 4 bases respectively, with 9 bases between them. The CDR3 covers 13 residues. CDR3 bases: TGTGCCTGGAGTGTAGGGGCATCCTATGGCTACACCTTC. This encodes CAWSVGASYGYTF.

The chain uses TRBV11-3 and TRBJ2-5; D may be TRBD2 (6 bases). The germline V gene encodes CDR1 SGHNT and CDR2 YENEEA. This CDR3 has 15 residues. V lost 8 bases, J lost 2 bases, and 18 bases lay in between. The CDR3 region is CASSKGTYGQETQYF. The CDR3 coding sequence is TGTGCCAGCTCCAAGGGGACTTATGGGCAAGAGACCCAGTACTTC.

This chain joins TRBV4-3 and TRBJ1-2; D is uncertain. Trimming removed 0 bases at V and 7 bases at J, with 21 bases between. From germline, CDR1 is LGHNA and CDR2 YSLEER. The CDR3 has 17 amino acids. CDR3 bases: TGCGCCAGCAGCCAAGATTGGGCTCGGGCAGGCCCCACTGGCTACACCTTC. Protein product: CASSQDWARAGPTGYTF.

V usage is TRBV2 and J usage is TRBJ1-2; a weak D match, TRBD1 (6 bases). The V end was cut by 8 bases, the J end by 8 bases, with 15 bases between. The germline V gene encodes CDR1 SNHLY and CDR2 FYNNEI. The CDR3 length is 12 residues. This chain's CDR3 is CASRGQYRGYTF. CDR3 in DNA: TGTGCCAGCCGAGGACAGTACAGAGGCTACACCTTC.

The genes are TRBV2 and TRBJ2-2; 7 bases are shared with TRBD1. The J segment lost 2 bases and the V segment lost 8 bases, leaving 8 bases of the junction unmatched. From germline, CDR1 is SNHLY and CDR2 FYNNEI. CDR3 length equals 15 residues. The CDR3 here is CASSWTGPNTGELFF. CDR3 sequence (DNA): TGTGCCAGCTCCTGGACAGGTCCTAACACCGGGGAGCTGTTTTTT.

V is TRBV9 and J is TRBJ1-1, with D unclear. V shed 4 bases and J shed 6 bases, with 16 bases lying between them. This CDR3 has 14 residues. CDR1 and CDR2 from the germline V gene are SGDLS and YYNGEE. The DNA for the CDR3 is TGTGCCAGCAGCCGTGATGGTCGTGTCCCTGAAGCTTTCTTT. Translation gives CASSRDGRVPEAFF.

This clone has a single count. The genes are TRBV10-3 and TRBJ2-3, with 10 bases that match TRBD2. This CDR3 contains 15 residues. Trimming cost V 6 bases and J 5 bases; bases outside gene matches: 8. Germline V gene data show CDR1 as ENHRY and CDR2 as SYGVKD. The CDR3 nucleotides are TGTGCCATCAGACCGGGACTAGCGATTGGAGATACGCAGTATTTT. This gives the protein CAIRPGLAIGDTQYF.

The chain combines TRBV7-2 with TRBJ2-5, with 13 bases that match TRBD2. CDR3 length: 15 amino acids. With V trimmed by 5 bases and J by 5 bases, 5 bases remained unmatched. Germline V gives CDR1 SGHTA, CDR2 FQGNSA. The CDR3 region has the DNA TGTGCCAGCAGCACGGGGACTAGCGGGATTGAGACCCAGTACTTC. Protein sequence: CASSTGTSGIETQYF.

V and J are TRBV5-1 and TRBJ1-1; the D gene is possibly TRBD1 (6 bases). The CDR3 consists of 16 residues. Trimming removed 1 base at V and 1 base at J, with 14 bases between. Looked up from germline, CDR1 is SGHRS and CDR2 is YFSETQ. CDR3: CASSLTMGASNTEAFF. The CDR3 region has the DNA TGCGCCAGCAGCTTGACAATGGGGGCTTCGAACACTGAAGCTTTCTTT.

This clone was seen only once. In DNA, the CDR3 is TGCGCCAGCAGCCAAGGAGTGGTCATTGGCCTAGCTAACTATGGCTACACCTTC. This sequence encodes CASSQGVVIGLANYGYTF. The chain employs TRBV4-3 and TRBJ1-2; D is uncertain. V lost 1 base, J lost 0 bases, and 18 bases lay in between. Germline V CDR1 and CDR2: LGHNA, YSLEER. The CDR3 has 18 amino acids.

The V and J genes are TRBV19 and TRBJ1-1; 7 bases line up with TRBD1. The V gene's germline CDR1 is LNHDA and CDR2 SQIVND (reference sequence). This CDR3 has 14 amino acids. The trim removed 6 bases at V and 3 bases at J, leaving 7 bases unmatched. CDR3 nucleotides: TGTGCCAGTAGCAGACAGGGCTTAGACACTGAAGCTTTCTTT. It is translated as CASSRQGLDTEAFF.

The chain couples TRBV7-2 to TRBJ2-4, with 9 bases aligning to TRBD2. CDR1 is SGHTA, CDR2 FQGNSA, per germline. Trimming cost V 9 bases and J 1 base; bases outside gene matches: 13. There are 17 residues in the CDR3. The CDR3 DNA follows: TGTGCCAGTACCTGGCTAGCGGGGAACGGGGCCAAAAACATTCAGTACTTC. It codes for CASTWLAGNGAKNIQYF.

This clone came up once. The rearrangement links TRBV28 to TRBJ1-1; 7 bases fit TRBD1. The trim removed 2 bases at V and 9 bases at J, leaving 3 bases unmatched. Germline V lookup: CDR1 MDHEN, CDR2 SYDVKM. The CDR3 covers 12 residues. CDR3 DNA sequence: TGTGCCAGCAGTTTAACGACAGGGCAAGCTTTCTTT. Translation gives CASSLTTGQAFF.

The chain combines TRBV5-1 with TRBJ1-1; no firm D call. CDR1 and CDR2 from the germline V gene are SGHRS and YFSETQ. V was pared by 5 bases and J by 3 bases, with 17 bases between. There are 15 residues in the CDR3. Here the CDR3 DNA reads TGCGCCAGCAGGACCGGGAGTACCCTAGACACTGAAGCTTTCTTT. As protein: CASRTGSTLDTEAFF. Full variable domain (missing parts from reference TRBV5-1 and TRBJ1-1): KAGVTQTPRYLIKTRGQQVTLSCSPISGHRSVSWYQQTPGQGLQFLFEYFSETQRNKGNFPGRFSGRQFSNSRSEMNVSTLELGDSALYLCASRTGSTLDTEAFFGQGTRLTVV.

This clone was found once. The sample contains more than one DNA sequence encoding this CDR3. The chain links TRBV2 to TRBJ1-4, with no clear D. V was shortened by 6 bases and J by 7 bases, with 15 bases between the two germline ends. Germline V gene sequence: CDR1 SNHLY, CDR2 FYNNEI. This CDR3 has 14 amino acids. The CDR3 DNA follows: TGTGCCAGCAGAGGGTGGCGGGCAGGTGAAAAACTGTTTTTT. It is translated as CASRGWRAGEKLFF.

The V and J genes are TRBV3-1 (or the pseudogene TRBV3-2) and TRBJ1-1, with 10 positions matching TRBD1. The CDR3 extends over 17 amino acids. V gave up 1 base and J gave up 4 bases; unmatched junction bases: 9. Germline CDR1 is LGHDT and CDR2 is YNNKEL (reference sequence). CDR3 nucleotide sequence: TGTGCCAGCAGCCAAGTACGGACAGGGGGAGAAGGCACTGAAGCTTTCTTT. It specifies CASSQVRTGGEGTEAFF.

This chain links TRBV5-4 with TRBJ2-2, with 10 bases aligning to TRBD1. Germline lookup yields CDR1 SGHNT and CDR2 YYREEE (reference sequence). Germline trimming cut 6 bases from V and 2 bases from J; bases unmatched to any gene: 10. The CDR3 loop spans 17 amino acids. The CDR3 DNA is TGTGCCAGCAACCCGACAGGGGGCGGAAGAAACACCGGGGAGCTGTTTTTT. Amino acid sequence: CASNPTGGGRNTGELFF.

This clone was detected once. The DNA for the CDR3 is TGTGCCAGCGGCCCGCCCGGGGAGCTGTTTTTT. Encoded protein: CASGPPGELFF. The rearrangement joins TRBV9 to TRBJ2-2; no reliable D call. The V and J ends lost 7 bases and 6 bases respectively, with 7 bases between them. The length of the CDR3 is 11 residues. The germline V gene has CDR1 SGDLS and CDR2 YYNGEE.

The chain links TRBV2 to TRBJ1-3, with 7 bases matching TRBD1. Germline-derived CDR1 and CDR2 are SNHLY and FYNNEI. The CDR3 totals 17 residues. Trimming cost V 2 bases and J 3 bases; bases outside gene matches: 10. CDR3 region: CASSESRAGGFGNTIYF. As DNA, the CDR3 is TGTGCCAGCAGTGAATCCCGCGCAGGGGGGTTTGGAAACACCATATATTTT.

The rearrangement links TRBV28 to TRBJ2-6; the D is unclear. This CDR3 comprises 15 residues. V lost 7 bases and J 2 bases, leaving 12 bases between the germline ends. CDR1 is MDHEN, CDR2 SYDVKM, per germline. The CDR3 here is CASTQRGPGANVLTF. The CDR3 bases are TGTGCCAGCACCCAGAGAGGTCCTGGGGCCAACGTCCTGACTTTC.

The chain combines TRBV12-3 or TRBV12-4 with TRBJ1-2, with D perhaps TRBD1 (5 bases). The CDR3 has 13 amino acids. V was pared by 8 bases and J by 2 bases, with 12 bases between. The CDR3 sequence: CASGASSNYGYTF. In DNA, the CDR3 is TGTGCCAGCGGGGCGTCTTCAAACTATGGCTACACCTTC.

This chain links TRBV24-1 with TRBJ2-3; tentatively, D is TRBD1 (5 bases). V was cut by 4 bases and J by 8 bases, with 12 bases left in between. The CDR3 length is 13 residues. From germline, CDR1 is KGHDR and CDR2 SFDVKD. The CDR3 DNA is TGTGCCACCAGTGAAGGGCCTAGGGGTACGCAGTATTTT. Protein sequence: CATSEGPRGTQYF.